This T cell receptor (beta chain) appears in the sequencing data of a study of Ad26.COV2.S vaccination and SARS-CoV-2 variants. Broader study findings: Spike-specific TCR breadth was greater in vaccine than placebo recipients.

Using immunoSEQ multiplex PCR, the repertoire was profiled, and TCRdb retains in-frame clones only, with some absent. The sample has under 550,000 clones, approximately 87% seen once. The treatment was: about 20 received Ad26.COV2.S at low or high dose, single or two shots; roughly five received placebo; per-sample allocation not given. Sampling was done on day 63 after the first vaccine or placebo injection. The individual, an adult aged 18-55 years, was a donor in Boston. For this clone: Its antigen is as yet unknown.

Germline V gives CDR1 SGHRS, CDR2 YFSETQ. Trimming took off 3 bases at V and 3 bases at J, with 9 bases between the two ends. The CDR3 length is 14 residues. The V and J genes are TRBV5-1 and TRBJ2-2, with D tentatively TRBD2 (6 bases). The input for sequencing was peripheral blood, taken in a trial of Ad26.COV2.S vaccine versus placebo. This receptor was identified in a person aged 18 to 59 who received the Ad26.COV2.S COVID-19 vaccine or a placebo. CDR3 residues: CASSSGLYTGELFF. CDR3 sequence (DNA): TGCGCCAGCAGCTCGGGACTTTACACCGGGGAGCTGTTTTTT.